One and the same sample provided the 22 T cell receptor beta chains below, sequenced in a study of T-cell memory formation after mild COVID-19. A single record per CDR3 protein comes from TCRdb applying MiXCR to the 5' RACE reads. The sample yields 450,000 to 650,000 distinct CDR3 sequences, roughly 21% seen once. Material: PBMCs or a T cell subset sorted from them (not recorded which). These receptor sequences come from an adult woman who had mild COVID-19 (a few samples of this study predate the infection). Cell type and time point are not known.

This clonotype was picked up a small number of times. This chain joins TRBV11-2 and TRBJ2-5; weak D call: TRBD2 (6 bases). The V and J ends lost 7 bases and 5 bases respectively, with 14 bases between them. The germline gives CDR1 SGHAT, CDR2 FQNNGV. The CDR3 loop spans 13 amino acids. CDR3 nucleotides: TGTGCCAGCAACCCGGGAGTTCGTGAGACCCAGTACTTC. As protein: CASNPGVRETQYF. The variable domain in full, with the rest retrieved from reference TRBV11-2 and TRBJ2-5, is EAGVAQSPRYKIIEKRQSVAFWCNPISGHATLYWYQQILGQGPKLLIQFQNNGVVDDSQLPKDRFSAERLKGVDSTLKIQPAKLEDSAVYLCASNPGVRETQYFGPGTRLLVL.

The V and J genes are TRBV4-1 and TRBJ1-1; D gene uncertain. Trimming took off 2 bases at V and 6 bases at J, with 13 bases between the two ends. CDR1 and CDR2 from the germline V gene are MGHRA and YSYEKL. The CDR3 runs to 14 residues. CDR3 in amino acids: CASSQPRTGPEAFF. The CDR3 DNA follows: TGCGCCAGCAGCCAACCGCGGACCGGCCCTGAAGCTTTCTTT.

The table lists this clonotype with a few counts. This chain uses TRBV10-3 with TRBJ2-6; 9 bases align to TRBD1. Germline V lookup: CDR1 ENHRY, CDR2 SYGVKD. This CDR3 contains 17 residues. Trimming at V came to 6 bases and at J to 1 base, leaving 7 bases not matched to a gene. CDR3 DNA sequence: TGTGCCATCAGGCCGGGACAGGGAGGATCTGGGGCCAACGTCCTGACTTTC. As protein: CAIRPGQGGSGANVLTF.

The chain uses TRBV11-2 and TRBJ2-7; perhaps TRBD1 as D (5 bases). The CDR3 length is 14 residues. Germline assignment: CDR1 SGHAT and CDR2 FQNNGV. The germline V and J ends were trimmed by 4 bases and 1 base, with 11 bases remaining between them. CDR3 region: CASSSSQGSYEQYF. The CDR3 DNA follows: TGTGCCAGCAGCTCCTCGCAGGGATCCTACGAGCAGTACTTC. Looking up the rest from reference TRBV11-2 and TRBJ2-7 gives the full variable domain: EAGVAQSPRYKIIEKRQSVAFWCNPISGHATLYWYQQILGQGPKLLIQFQNNGVVDDSQLPKDRFSAERLKGVDSTLKIQPAKLEDSAVYLCASSSSQGSYEQYFGPGTRLTVT.

Many counts were recorded for this clonotype. The chain combines TRBV5-4 with TRBJ1-1; 11 bases fit TRBD1. The V gene's germline CDR1 is SGHNT and CDR2 YYREEE (reference sequence). Trimming at V came to 4 bases and at J to 3 bases, leaving 8 bases not matched to a gene. The CDR3 has 16 amino acids. The chain's CDR3 is CASSPGQGATHTEAFF. The CDR3 DNA reads TGTGCCAGCAGCCCCGGACAGGGGGCTACCCACACTGAAGCTTTCTTT.

This clonotype was seen more than once but under ten times. The chain joins TRBV3-1 to TRBJ2-4; D perhaps matches TRBD2 (5 bases). The CDR3 consists of 17 residues. Per germline, CDR1 LGHDT and CDR2 YNNKEL (reference sequence). The germline V and J ends were trimmed by 0 bases and 2 bases, with 14 bases remaining between them. The CDR3, as DNA: TGTGCCAGCAGCCAAGATTCAGGAGGCGGAACCAAAAACATTCAGTACTTC. Protein product: CASSQDSGGGTKNIQYF. The complete variable domain, with remaining parts taken from reference TRBV3-1 and TRBJ2-4, reads DTAVSQTPKYLVTQMGNDKSIKCEQNLGHDTMYWYKQDSKKFLKIMFSYNNKELIINETVPNRFSPKSPDKAHLNLHINSLELGDSAVYFCASSQDSGGGTKNIQYFGAGTRLSVL.

This clonotype was recorded a few times. This chain links TRBV25-1 with TRBJ2-7; D is ambiguous. Trimming removed 1 base from V and 6 bases from J, with 4 bases in between. Per germline, CDR1 MGHDK and CDR2 SYGVNS. The CDR3 is 11 amino acids. CDR3: CASSEFSEQYF. In nucleotides, the CDR3 is TGTGCCAGCAGTGAATTCTCCGAGCAGTACTTC.

The rearrangement uses TRBV30 and TRBJ2-1; TRBD2 might be the D (6 bases). Germline V CDR1 and CDR2: GTSNPN, SVGIG (reference sequence). CDR3 length equals 11 residues. The V end was cut by 5 bases, the J end by 8 bases, with 10 bases between. CDR3 sequence (DNA): TGTGCCTGGTCTAGCGTTGATGAGCAGTTCTTC. Translating gives CAWSSVDEQFF.

This clonotype was seen a few times. J is TRBJ1-1 and V is TRBV5-1; maybe TRBD1 (5 bases). Trimming removed 3 bases from V and 2 bases from J, with 29 bases in between. There are 20 residues in the CDR3. Germline V lookup: CDR1 SGHRS, CDR2 YFSETQ. DNA of the CDR3: TGCGCCAGCAGCTCGGGACTACTGGGCGCTCCGAGGGGATACAACACTGAAGCTTTCTTT. Protein sequence: CASSSGLLGAPRGYNTEAFF. Using reference TRBV5-1 and TRBJ1-1 for the parts outside the CDR3, the full variable domain is KAGVTQTPRYLIKTRGQQVTLSCSPISGHRSVSWYQQTPGQGLQFLFEYFSETQRNKGNFPGRFSGRQFSNSRSEMNVSTLELGDSALYLCASSSGLLGAPRGYNTEAFFGQGTRLTVV.

This clonotype was counted only a few times. This chain uses TRBV6-1 with TRBJ1-1; 9 bases match TRBD1. There are 14 residues in the CDR3. The V gene's germline CDR1 is MNHNS and CDR2 SASEGT. V shed 8 bases and J 1 base; nucleotides not matched to a gene: 5. Here the CDR3 reads CASRTGGTNTEAFF. CDR3 DNA: TGTGCCAGCCGAACAGGGGGCACGAACACTGAAGCTTTCTTT.

This clonotype was observed a few times. This rearrangement joins TRBV15 to TRBJ1-2; the match to TRBD1 covers 11 bases. The V and J ends lost 5 bases and 4 bases, in that order; junction bases with no gene match: 12. CDR3 length equals 17 residues. Germline CDR1 reads LNHNV; CDR2 reads YYDKDF (reference sequence). The CDR3, as DNA: TGTGCCACCAGCGGACAATCAGCGGACAGGGGGCTCTATGGCTACACCTTC. This encodes CATSGQSADRGLYGYTF.

The chain is built from TRBV12-3 or TRBV12-4 and TRBJ2-7; D possibly matches TRBD1 or TRBD2 (7 bases each). The CDR3 covers 15 residues. Trimming pared 8 bases from V and 3 bases from J, leaving 20 bases between. The CDR3 DNA reads as TGTGCCAGCCAACCTACAGGGGAGGGGAACTACGAGCAGTACTTC. Translated: CASQPTGEGNYEQYF.

The rearrangement links TRBV7-9 to TRBJ2-5, with 9 bases that match TRBD1. This CDR3 comprises 16 residues. CDR1 SEHNR and CDR2 FQNEAQ come from the germline V gene (reference sequence). J lost 1 base, V lost 4 bases, and 7 bases had no gene match. The CDR3 loop reads CASSSKATGGQETQYF. DNA for the CDR3: TGTGCCAGCAGCTCTAAGGCGACAGGGGGCCAAGAGACCCAGTACTTC.

The table lists this clonotype with a few counts. The V and J genes are TRBV6-1 and TRBJ1-4, with unresolved D. V lost 4 bases and J lost 8, with 11 bases in between. Germline V gene sequence: CDR1 MNHNS, CDR2 SASEGT. The CDR3 loop spans 13 amino acids. CDR3 amino acids: CASSVLRWEKLFF. The CDR3 DNA reads as TGTGCCAGCAGTGTTCTAAGGTGGGAAAAACTGTTTTTT.

The chain uses TRBV20-1 and TRBJ1-1; 9 bases are shared with TRBD1. Per the germline V gene, CDR1 is DFQATT and CDR2 is SNEGSKA (reference sequence). V trimming: 0 bases; J trimming: 1 base; junction bases outside the gene matches: 12. CDR3 size: 18 residues. The CDR3 sequence is CSARDLRMTGGANTEAFF. The DNA for the CDR3 is TGCAGTGCTAGAGACCTGAGGATGACAGGGGGAGCGAACACTGAAGCTTTCTTT.

This clonotype was counted between two and nine times. The gene calls are TRBV6-4 and TRBJ2-3; D is possibly TRBD2 (6 bases). V gave up 3 bases and J gave up 5 bases, with 12 bases separating them. CDR3 size: 14 residues. Germline CDR1 MRHNA, CDR2 SNTAGT. CDR3 amino acids: CASSERDGRDTQYF. The DNA for the CDR3 is TGTGCCAGCAGTGAGAGAGACGGGAGAGATACGCAGTATTTT.

This clonotype appeared many times. This sequence joins TRBV3-1 and TRBJ2-5, with 8 nucleotides matching TRBD1. V lost 3 bases and J lost 5; bases outside the gene matches: 20. This CDR3 is 19 amino acids long. Germline V gene sequence: CDR1 LGHDT, CDR2 YNNKEL (reference sequence). CDR3 sequence: CASSQPGGVLRAVGETQYF. CDR3 sequence (DNA): TGTGCCAGCAGCCAGCCAGGGGGCGTACTCCGAGCCGTCGGGGAGACCCAGTACTTC.

This clonotype came up a few times. CDR3 region: CAVKVGGRQPQHF. The CDR3 DNA is TGTGCCGTCAAGGTAGGGGGCAGGCAGCCCCAGCATTTT. The rearrangement uses TRBV12-3 or TRBV12-4 and TRBJ1-5; 7 bases fit TRBD1. The CDR3 is 13 amino acids. V lost 11 bases to trimming and J lost 7 bases; unmatched junction nucleotides: 11.

This clonotype has a handful of counts. The V and J genes are TRBV12-3 or TRBV12-4 and TRBJ2-7; no definite D call. The V gene lost 7 bases and the J gene lost 2 bases, with 9 bases spanning the gap. The CDR3 totals 12 residues. This CDR3 is CASNPKPYEQYF. CDR3 coding DNA: TGTGCCAGCAATCCGAAACCCTACGAGCAGTACTTC.

This clonotype was seen more than once but under ten times. The chain couples TRBV7-3 to TRBJ2-3; possibly TRBD1 for D (5 bases). CDR1 and CDR2 (germline): SGHTA, FQGTGA. The CDR3 has 15 residues. With 4 bases removed from V and 1 base from J, the gap between germline ends came to 12 bases. The DNA of the CDR3 is TGTGCCAGCAGCTACCAGGGTTTGGGCACAGATACGCAGTATTTT. Its translation: CASSYQGLGTDTQYF.

The rearrangement links TRBV16 to TRBJ2-4; D may be TRBD1 (6 bases). This CDR3 is 14 amino acids long. V lost 4 bases and J lost 7, with 14 bases in between. The germline CDR1 and CDR2 sequences are KGHSY and FQNENV. In nucleotides, the CDR3 is TGTGCCAGCAGCCCTTCTGAGGGGGTGAACATTCAGTACTTC. It specifies CASSPSEGVNIQYF.

This clonotype was recorded a few times. V is TRBV12-3 or TRBV12-4 and J is TRBJ2-6; 7 nucleotides line up with TRBD1. Trimming cost V 5 bases and J 0 bases; bases outside gene matches: 7. This CDR3 spans 17 amino acids. The CDR3, as DNA: TGTGCCAGCAGTCTAGGACAGGCGGTCTCTGGGGCCAACGTCCTGACTTTC. It is translated as CASSLGQAVSGANVLTF.